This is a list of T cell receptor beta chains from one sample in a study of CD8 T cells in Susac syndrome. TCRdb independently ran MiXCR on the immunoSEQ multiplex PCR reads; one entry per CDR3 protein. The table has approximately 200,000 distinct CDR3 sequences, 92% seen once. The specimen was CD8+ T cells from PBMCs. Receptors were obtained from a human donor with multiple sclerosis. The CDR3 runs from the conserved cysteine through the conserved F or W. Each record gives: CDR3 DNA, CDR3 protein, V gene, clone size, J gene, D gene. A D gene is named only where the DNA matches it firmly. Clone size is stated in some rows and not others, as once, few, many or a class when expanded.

CDR3nt: TGTGCCAGCAGCGAGAGCGGGAGAGCTAGAGATACGCAGTATTTT
CDR3aa: CASSESGRARDTQYF
v_gene: TRBV2
abundance: .
j_gene: TRBJ2-3
d_gene: TRBD2

CDR3nt: TGTGCCAGCTCACCACGACAGGGGAGCTACAATGAGCAGTTCTTC
CDR3aa: CASSPRQGSYNEQFF
v_gene: TRBV18
abundance: .
j_gene: TRBJ2-1
d_gene: TRBD1

CDR3nt: TGTGCCCGAGGGGGGTCCGGGGAGCTGTTTTTT
CDR3aa: CARGGSGELFF
v_gene: TRBV30
abundance: .
j_gene: TRBJ2-2
d_gene: .

CDR3nt: TGTGCCAGCCTAAGTGGGGCGGGAGGTGAGCAGTTCTTC
CDR3aa: CASLSGAGGEQFF
v_gene: TRBV27
abundance: .
j_gene: TRBJ2-1
d_gene: TRBD2

CDR3nt: TGTGCCAGCAGCTTAGGAGGGGGCCCGGGTCAAGGGGATGGCTACACCTTC
CDR3aa: CASSLGGGPGQGDGYTF
v_gene: TRBV13
abundance: .
j_gene: TRBJ1-2
d_gene: TRBD1

CDR3nt: TGTGCCAGCAGTTTAACTAGCTCCTACAATGAGCAGTTCTTC
CDR3aa: CASSLTSSYNEQFF
v_gene: TRBV28
abundance: .
j_gene: TRBJ2-1
d_gene: .

CDR3nt: TGTGCCAGCAGTTCCCCCCAAGGGGCATCCTACAATGAGCAGTTCTTC
CDR3aa: CASSSPQGASYNEQFF
v_gene: TRBV12-3/TRBV12-4
abundance: .
j_gene: TRBJ2-1
d_gene: .

CDR3nt: TGTGCCTGGGGGAATGGGAATGAGCAGTTCTTC
CDR3aa: CAWGNGNEQFF
v_gene: TRBV30
abundance: .
j_gene: TRBJ2-1
d_gene: .

CDR3nt: TGTGCCAGCTCATCAACAACGACAGGAGACTACGAGCAGTACTTC
CDR3aa: CASSSTTTGDYEQYF
v_gene: TRBV18
abundance: .
j_gene: TRBJ2-7
d_gene: .

CDR3nt: TGTGCCAGTAGTATAGATGCAGGACTGAACACTGAAGCTTTCTTT
CDR3aa: CASSIDAGLNTEAFF
v_gene: TRBV19
abundance: .
j_gene: TRBJ1-1
d_gene: .

CDR3nt: TGTGCCTGGAGTGTACTAACAGGGCAAGAGACCCAGTACTTC
CDR3aa: CAWSVLTGQETQYF
v_gene: TRBV30
abundance: .
j_gene: TRBJ2-5
d_gene: .

CDR3nt: TGTGCCAGCAGCTTACAGGGGACAAGGGGACCAGAAACCTTC
CDR3aa: CASSLQGTRGPETF
v_gene: TRBV13
abundance: .
j_gene: TRBJ1-2
d_gene: .

CDR3nt: TGTGCCAGCAGCCAAGATACAGTAGACGAGCAGTACTTC
CDR3aa: CASSQDTVDEQYF
v_gene: TRBV14
abundance: once
j_gene: TRBJ2-7
d_gene: .

CDR3nt: TGTGCCAGCAGTTTCGGGCTAGCGGGCTACGAGCAGTACTTC
CDR3aa: CASSFGLAGYEQYF
v_gene: TRBV12-3/TRBV12-4
abundance: few
j_gene: TRBJ2-7
d_gene: TRBD2

CDR3nt: TGTGCCAGCAGCGTAGTCTCCGGGATCGTGGCAGATACGCAGTATTTT
CDR3aa: CASSVVSGIVADTQYF
v_gene: TRBV9
abundance: .
j_gene: TRBJ2-3
d_gene: .

CDR3nt: TGCAGTGCTAGAGAGGGACAGGTTAACACCGGGGAGCTGTTTTTT
CDR3aa: CSAREGQVNTGELFF
v_gene: TRBV20-1
abundance: .
j_gene: TRBJ2-2
d_gene: TRBD1

CDR3nt: TGCGCCAGCAGTCAGGCAGATACTAGCAATCAGCCCCAGCATTTT
CDR3aa: CASSQADTSNQPQHF
v_gene: TRBV23-1
abundance: .
j_gene: TRBJ1-5
d_gene: .

CDR3nt: TGTGCCAGCAGCGATTTCGACAGTGGCACTGAAGCTTTCTTT
CDR3aa: CASSDFDSGTEAFF
v_gene: TRBV5-4
abundance: .
j_gene: TRBJ1-1
d_gene: .

CDR3nt: TGTGCCAGCAGCTTGGGACAGGAGGCTTTCTTT
CDR3aa: CASSLGQEAFF
v_gene: TRBV5-4
abundance: .
j_gene: TRBJ1-1
d_gene: .

CDR3nt: TGTGCCAGCAGCTTAACGACAGGGGGCATGAACACTGAAGCTTTCTTT
CDR3aa: CASSLTTGGMNTEAFF
v_gene: TRBV7-9
abundance: .
j_gene: TRBJ1-1
d_gene: TRBD1

CDR3nt: TGTGCCAGCAGCTTAGGAGGATGGCCCCAGCATTTT
CDR3aa: CASSLGGWPQHF
v_gene: TRBV7-2
abundance: .
j_gene: TRBJ1-5
d_gene: .

CDR3nt: TGCAGTGCGCAGGGGGGTGGTTACAATGAGCAGTTCTTC
CDR3aa: CSAQGGGYNEQFF
v_gene: TRBV20-1
abundance: .
j_gene: TRBJ2-1
d_gene: .

CDR3nt: TGTGCCAGCAGCCCCCTGGAGCCCCAAGAGACCCAGTACTTC
CDR3aa: CASSPLEPQETQYF
v_gene: TRBV27
abundance: .
j_gene: TRBJ2-5
d_gene: .

CDR3nt: TGTGCCAGCAGCTTACCGCTGACAGGGGGAGCTGGGACCCAGTACTTC
CDR3aa: CASSLPLTGGAGTQYF
v_gene: TRBV7-9
abundance: .
j_gene: TRBJ2-5
d_gene: TRBD1

CDR3nt: TGTGCCAGCAGCTTGCTTGGAGCTGGAAACACCATATATTTT
CDR3aa: CASSLLGAGNTIYF
v_gene: TRBV5-4
abundance: .
j_gene: TRBJ1-3
d_gene: .

CDR3nt: TGTGCCAGCAGCTTAGCCAGCCAGGGAACCGAAGCTTTCTTT
CDR3aa: CASSLASQGTEAFF
v_gene: TRBV11-1
abundance: .
j_gene: TRBJ1-1
d_gene: .

CDR3nt: TGTGCCACCAGCCCGAGCAGGGGTTATGGCTACACCTTC
CDR3aa: CATSPSRGYGYTF
v_gene: TRBV15
abundance: .
j_gene: TRBJ1-2
d_gene: .

CDR3nt: TGCAGCGCGGAAGAGACAGGGGACCCCCCGGGGACCCAGTACTTC
CDR3aa: CSAEETGDPPGTQYF
v_gene: TRBV29-1
abundance: .
j_gene: TRBJ2-5
d_gene: TRBD1

CDR3nt: TGCAGTGCTAGCCCGGAAGGGTATGGCTACACCTTC
CDR3aa: CSASPEGYGYTF
v_gene: TRBV20-1
abundance: .
j_gene: TRBJ1-2
d_gene: .

CDR3nt: TGTGCCAGCAGTTACTCTCGGTCAAGTACAGATACGCAGTATTTT
CDR3aa: CASSYSRSSTDTQYF
v_gene: TRBV6-6
abundance: .
j_gene: TRBJ2-3
d_gene: .

CDR3nt: TGTGCCAGCAGCTCTTCAAAGCCCCTCCACTTT
CDR3aa: CASSSSKPLHF
v_gene: TRBV7-2
abundance: .
j_gene: TRBJ1-6
d_gene: .

CDR3nt: TGTGCCAGCAGCGGGGGGCGGGAGCCAACCTACGAGCAGTACTTC
CDR3aa: CASSGGREPTYEQYF
v_gene: TRBV4-2
abundance: few
j_gene: TRBJ2-7
d_gene: .

CDR3nt: TGTGCCACCAGTGATTCGAACTCCTACGAGCAGTACTTC
CDR3aa: CATSDSNSYEQYF
v_gene: TRBV24-1
abundance: few
j_gene: TRBJ2-7
d_gene: .

CDR3nt: TGTGCCAGCAGTGAATTCGGCTCTGGGGCCAACGTCCTGACTTTC
CDR3aa: CASSEFGSGANVLTF
v_gene: TRBV2
abundance: once
j_gene: TRBJ2-6
d_gene: .

CDR3nt: TGTGCCAGCAGCCCCAGTTTCACTGAAGCTTTCTTT
CDR3aa: CASSPSFTEAFF
v_gene: TRBV13
abundance: .
j_gene: TRBJ1-1
d_gene: .

CDR3nt: TGCAGTGCCCCGGGGGGGGGTGAGAACACTGAAGCTTTCTTT
CDR3aa: CSAPGGGENTEAFF
v_gene: TRBV20-1
abundance: .
j_gene: TRBJ1-1
d_gene: .

CDR3nt: TGTGCCAGCAGCTTAGGGGACTATCTTCCCACCGGGGAGCTGTTTTTT
CDR3aa: CASSLGDYLPTGELFF
v_gene: TRBV11-3
abundance: once
j_gene: TRBJ2-2
d_gene: TRBD2

CDR3nt: TGTGCCAGCAACCCCGGTAGCAATCAGCCCCAGCATTTT
CDR3aa: CASNPGSNQPQHF
v_gene: TRBV6-2/TRBV6-3
abundance: .
j_gene: TRBJ1-5
d_gene: .

CDR3nt: TGCAGTGCTAGTTCAGTAAGAAGATCCTACGAGCAGTACTTC
CDR3aa: CSASSVRRSYEQYF
v_gene: TRBV20-1
abundance: .
j_gene: TRBJ2-7
d_gene: .

CDR3nt: TGTGCCAGCAGTTTGGAGTCTAGGGGTGGCTACACCTTC
CDR3aa: CASSLESRGGYTF
v_gene: TRBV27
abundance: .
j_gene: TRBJ1-2
d_gene: .

CDR3nt: TGTGCCAGCAGTTACTCGACCTGGAGCGGAGGATACAATGAGCAGTTCTTC
CDR3aa: CASSYSTWSGGYNEQFF
v_gene: TRBV6-5
abundance: once
j_gene: TRBJ2-1
d_gene: .